This T cell receptor beta chain stems from a study of T cells in Graves' hyperthyroidism and ophthalmopathy. Study-wide results and caveats: Most thyroid-expanded clonotypes above 0.001 were also found in blood.

The CDR3 consists of 14 residues. V gave up 0 bases and J gave up 10 bases, with 14 bases separating them. Germline V lookup: CDR1 SGHRS, CDR2 YFSETQ. This clonotype was found many times. Its antigen is unknown. What was amplified from RNA transcripts were TCR beta CDR3 regions. The TCR CDR3 was amplified in a first-round RT-PCR using the HTBI primer set. TCRdb itself ran the multiplex PCR reads through MiXCR, one entry per CDR3 protein. The sample holds hundreds of thousands of distinct CDR3 sequences, around 15% seen once. Lactation, pregnancy, other autoimmune disease or uncontrolled infection led to exclusion of patients.

The sequenced sample was blood. The chain combines TRBV5-1 with TRBJ2-1, with D unclear. This TCR came from a woman aged 18-29 years with Graves' hyperthyroidism. CDR3 bases: TGCGCCAGCAGCTTGGGTGATATGGTCTTGGAGCAGTTCTTC. It encodes CASSLGDMVLEQFF.